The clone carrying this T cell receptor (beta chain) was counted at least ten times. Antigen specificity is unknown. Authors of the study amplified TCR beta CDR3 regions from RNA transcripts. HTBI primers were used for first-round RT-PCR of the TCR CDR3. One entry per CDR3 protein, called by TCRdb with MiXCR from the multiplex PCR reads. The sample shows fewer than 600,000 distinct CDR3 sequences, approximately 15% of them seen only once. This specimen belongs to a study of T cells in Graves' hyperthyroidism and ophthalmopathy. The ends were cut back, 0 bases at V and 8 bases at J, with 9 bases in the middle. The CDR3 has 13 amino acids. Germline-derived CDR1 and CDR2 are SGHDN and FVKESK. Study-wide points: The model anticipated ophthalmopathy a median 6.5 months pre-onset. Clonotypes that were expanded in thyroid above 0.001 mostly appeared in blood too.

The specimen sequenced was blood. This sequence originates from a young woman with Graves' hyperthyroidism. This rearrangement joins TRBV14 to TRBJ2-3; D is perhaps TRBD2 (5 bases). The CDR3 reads CASSQDVGATQYF. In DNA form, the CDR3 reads TGTGCCAGCAGCCAAGATGTGGGAGCTACGCAGTATTTT.